The source of this T cell receptor (beta chain) is a study of cytomegalovirus exposure and HLA in healthy donors. CDR3 length: 14 amino acids. The germline V gene has CDR1 GTSNPN and CDR2 SVGIG (reference sequence). V was clipped by 4 bases and J by 1 base, with 8 bases between them. Study-wide findings and caveats: In vitro data verified three CMV-associated chains as specific for CMV antigens. According to a subsequent analysis, TCR clusters from the first cohort were inclined to appear together in the 110 or so validation repertoires. Rarity held for most TCR sequences, but there were some public TCRs that occurred in many donors.

The method was immunoSEQ multiplex PCR; TCRdb's version includes in-frame clones alone and lacks a portion of them. The sample yields 160,000 or so clones, around 87% seen once. With regard to this clone: Its antigen is not known.

While the first cohort had some 700 subjects, the donors belonged to the separate validation cohort of over a hundred subjects. The chain carries TRBV30 and TRBJ2-6, with a weak D call TRBD1 (6 bases). The origin of this receptor is a woman aged 30 to 39 in good health and CMV-seronegative. The sample was PBMCs. CDR3: CAWKQGSGANVLTF. The CDR3 region has the DNA TGTGCCTGGAAACAGGGATCTGGGGCCAACGTCCTGACTTTC.